The 21 T cell receptor beta chains in this list originate from one sample, sequenced in a study of cytomegalovirus exposure and HLA in healthy donors. A multiplex PCR was run with 60 Vbeta primers and 13 Jbeta primers. Some clones are missing from TCRdb's copy, which holds only in-frame ones; the method was immunoSEQ multiplex PCR. Across 40,000 or so clones, the top ten clones capture about 4% of the sample. The source material was PBMCs. These receptor sequences come from a male donor in good health and CMV-seronegative.

With regard to this clone: This sample includes further DNA sequences coding for the same CDR3. V gene TRBV5-1 combines with J gene TRBJ1-6, with D tentatively TRBD1 (5 bases). The CDR3 contains 15 residues. V lost 4 bases and J 7 bases, leaving 15 bases between the germline ends. CDR1 is SGHRS and CDR2 is YFSETQ in the germline V gene. The CDR3 here is CASSTFGAKNSPLHF. For the CDR3, the DNA is TGCGCCAGCAGCACCTTTGGGGCAAAAAATTCACCCCTCCACTTT.

The CDR3 sequence: CASSLGQGPWSYEQYF. In DNA form, the CDR3 reads TGTGCCAGCTCACTGGGACAGGGCCCCTGGAGCTACGAGCAGTACTTC. The chain carries TRBV18 and TRBJ2-5; 9 bases are a match to TRBD1. The DNA end is a closer match to TRBJ2-7, so the J assignment may be wrong. CDR3 size: 16 residues. Germline V CDR1 and CDR2: KGHSH, LQKENI.

Note on this clone: The junction does not match germline at one end; this may be a read error. Other DNA variants within this sample encode the same CDR3. This chain joins TRBV5-1 and TRBJ1-1; the D gene is possibly TRBD1 (5 bases). The CDR3 is made up of 11 amino acids. Germline loops: CDR1 SGHRS, CDR2 YFSETQ. CDR3 in amino acids: CASRDIGKAFF. The CDR3 DNA follows: TGCGCCAGCAGGGACATCGGAAAAGCCTTCTTT.

The chain couples TRBV7-8 to TRBJ1-4; D not resolved. This CDR3 is built from 19 residues. Deletions cut 5 bases from V and 0 bases from J, with 22 bases between. CDR1 is SGHVS, CDR2 FQNEAQ, per germline. The CDR3 sequence: CASSIRLGTVGTTNEKLFF. The CDR3 DNA sequence: TGTGCCAGCAGCATCCGGTTGGGTACAGTCGGAACAACTAATGAAAAACTGTTTTTT.

V and J are TRBV5-4 and TRBJ2-3; maybe TRBD1 (6 bases). This CDR3 is 15 amino acids long. Trimming cost V 0 bases and J 0 bases, with 8 bases left between them. CDR1 SGHNT and CDR2 YYREEE come from the germline V gene (reference sequence). CDR3 bases: TGTGCCAGCAGCTTGGACAGGGTGAGCACAGATACGCAGTATTTT. It codes for CASSLDRVSTDTQYF.

The gene calls are TRBV21-1 and TRBJ1-2; TRBD1 is taken as the D call from the table, unchecked against the DNA. TRBV21-1 is described as a pseudogene. The CDR3 is made up of 13 amino acids. CDR3 in amino acids: CASSKGGSYGYTF. Written as DNA, the CDR3 is TGTGCCAGCAGCAAAGGGGGCAGCTATGGCTACACCTTC.

The J gene is TRBJ2-7, the V gene TRBV7-9, with 10 bases that match TRBD1. Germline values: CDR1 SEHNR, CDR2 FQNEAQ (reference sequence). The CDR3 spans 15 residues. The junction had 11 bases not matched to a gene; V was cut back by 6 bases and J by 6 bases. The CDR3 region is CASSPGTGVLFEQYF. The CDR3, as DNA: TGTGCCAGCAGTCCCGGGACAGGGGTTCTATTCGAGCAGTACTTC.

The rearrangement uses TRBV9 and TRBJ2-2, with D hard to call. This CDR3 region has 15 residues. Germline loops: CDR1 SGDLS, CDR2 YYNGEE. Trimming left V 6 bases short and J 8 bases short, with 20 bases between. For the CDR3, the DNA is TGTGCCAGCAACCTGGGCCGAAACAGTAATGGGGAGCTGTTTTTT. Its protein product is CASNLGRNSNGELFF.

The rearrangement links TRBV27 to TRBJ2-7; 12 nucleotides match TRBD2. This CDR3 has 15 amino acids. The germline V gene encodes CDR1 MNHEY and CDR2 SMNVEV (reference sequence). Trimming took 6 bases from V and 4 from J; bases not matched to a gene: 7. DNA for the CDR3: TGTGCCAGCAGCACAAGACTAGCGGGGGTATACGAGCAGTACTTC. As protein: CASSTRLAGVYEQYF.

The gene calls are TRBV10-1 and TRBJ2-6, with 7 bases matching TRBD1. Germline assignment: CDR1 WNHNN and CDR2 SYGVQD (reference sequence). This CDR3 region has 23 residues. Germline trimming cut 10 bases from V and 1 base from J; bases unmatched to any gene: 31. The CDR3 bases are TGCGCCATAGAAAGATGGGCAGGGGGAAAAGACGGGCTCTTTTGGTCTGGGGCCAACGTCCTGACTTTC. This translates into CAIERWAGGKDGLFWSGANVLTF.

The rearrangement joins TRBV2 to TRBJ1-2; D possibly corresponds to TRBD1 (6 bases). The CDR3 is 15 residues long. V was shortened by 2 bases and J by 5 bases, with 15 bases between the two germline ends. From germline, CDR1 is SNHLY and CDR2 FYNNEI. The CDR3 here is CASSESNRVGYGYTF. CDR3 bases: TGTGCCAGCAGTGAATCGAACAGGGTGGGATATGGCTACACCTTC.

V gene TRBV19 combines with J gene TRBJ1-5, with 7 bases matching TRBD1. The V gene end was trimmed by 5 bases and the J gene end by 2 bases; junction bases not matched to a gene: 9. Germline CDR1 reads LNHDA; CDR2 reads SQIVND (reference sequence). The CDR3 is 16 residues long. The CDR3 loop reads CASSGGGDRRNQPQHF. CDR3 sequence (DNA): TGTGCCAGTAGTGGCGGCGGGGACAGACGCAATCAGCCCCAGCATTTT. Drawing the rest from reference TRBV19 and TRBJ1-5, the complete variable domain is DGGITQSPKYLFRKEGQNVTLSCEQNLNHDAMYWYRQDPGQGLRLIYYSQIVNDFQKGDIAEGYSVSREKKESFPLTVTSAQKNPTAFYLCASSGGGDRRNQPQHFGDGTRLSIL.

The CDR3, as DNA: TGCGCCAGCAGCTCTCAGGGGGGAATAGCTGGAAACACCATATATTTT. It translates to CASSSQGGIAGNTIYF. The chain uses TRBV5-1 and TRBJ1-3; 7 bases line up with TRBD1. The ends lost 3 bases at V and 2 bases at J; junction bases unmatched: 8. CDR1 is SGHRS, CDR2 YFSETQ, per germline. The CDR3 is 16 amino acids.

The chain uses TRBV6-1 and TRBJ1-4; D ambiguous. This CDR3 has 15 amino acids. The germline CDR1 and CDR2 sequences are MNHNS and SASEGT. V lost 4 bases, J lost 4 bases, and 13 bases lay in between. The CDR3 loop reads CASSVQTGVNEKLFF. The CDR3 bases are TGTGCCAGCAGTGTTCAGACTGGCGTTAATGAAAAACTGTTTTTT.

The chain combines TRBV5-5 with TRBJ1-4; TRBD1 agrees at 8 bases. There are 15 residues in the CDR3. J gave up 7 bases and V 5 bases, and 10 bases lay outside the gene matches. Germline V gene lookup returns CDR1 SGHKS and CDR2 YYEKEE (reference sequence). For the CDR3, the DNA is TGTGCCAGCAGGTATCGTTGGACAGGGAGTGAAAAACTGTTTTTT. Translation: CASRYRWTGSEKLFF. Full variable domain (rest looked up from reference TRBV5-5 and TRBJ1-4): DAGVTQSPTHLIKTRGQQVTLRCSPISGHKSVSWYQQVLGQGPQFIFQYYEKEERGRGNFPDRFSARQFPNYSSELNVNALLLGDSALYLCASRYRWTGSEKLFFGSGTQLSVL.

The chain is built from TRBV2 and TRBJ1-1; 8 nucleotides agree with TRBD1. J was trimmed by 6 bases and V by 1 base; bases with no gene match: 10. From germline, CDR1 is SNHLY and CDR2 FYNNEI. CDR3 length: 16 amino acids. The CDR3 region has the DNA TGTGCCAGCAGTGAAGGAGGGGGGACAGGCGTTGCTGAAGCTTTCTTT. It yields the protein CASSEGGGTGVAEAFF. Looking up the rest from reference TRBV2 and TRBJ1-1 gives the full variable domain: EPEVTQTPSHQVTQMGQEVILRCVPISNHLYFYWYRQILGQKVEFLVSFYNNEISEKSEIFDDQFSVERPDGSNFTLKIRSTKLEDSAMYFCASSEGGGTGVAEAFFGQGTRLTVV.

The chain employs TRBV18 and TRBJ2-1, with D perhaps matching TRBD1 (5 bases). In germline, CDR1 is KGHSH, CDR2 LQKENI. The CDR3 runs 14 residues. With 2 bases removed from V and 3 bases from J, the gap between germline ends came to 8 bases. The chain's CDR3 is CASSPAGIYNEQFF. The CDR3, as DNA: TGTGCCAGCTCACCAGCAGGGATCTACAATGAGCAGTTCTTC.

The J gene is TRBJ2-3, the V gene TRBV6-5; TRBD2 aligns across 10 bases. Per germline, CDR1 MNHEY and CDR2 SVGAGI. CDR3 size: 15 residues. The ends lost 5 bases at V and 5 bases at J; junction bases unmatched: 7. This chain's CDR3 is CASSPSGGAGDTQYF. The CDR3 DNA follows: TGTGCCAGCAGTCCCAGCGGGGGGGCCGGAGATACGCAGTATTTT.

The rearrangement links TRBV6-5 to TRBJ1-2; D is undetermined. The CDR3 contains 13 residues. Trimming removed 6 bases from V and 8 bases from J, with 16 bases in between. The germline V gene encodes CDR1 MNHEY and CDR2 SVGAGI. The CDR3 nucleotides are TGTGCCAGCAGCTCCAACACCCGGGAGGGCTACACCTTC. Translation: CASSSNTREGYTF.

J is TRBJ2-5 and V is TRBV5-1; TRBD2 matches at 8 bases. Germline V lookup: CDR1 SGHRS, CDR2 YFSETQ. J gave up 1 base and V 0 bases, and 8 bases lay outside the gene matches. CDR3 length: 17 amino acids. For the CDR3, the DNA is TGCGCCAGCAGCTTGGGCAGCGGGGGTCTTTTCCAAGAGACCCAGTACTTC. Protein: CASSLGSGGLFQETQYF.

V usage is TRBV29-1 and J usage is TRBJ2-2; the match to TRBD2 covers 9 bases. The junction had 5 bases not matched to a gene; V was cut back by 4 bases and J by 5 bases. Germline loops: CDR1 SQVTM, CDR2 ANQGSEA. This CDR3 spans 14 amino acids. CDR3 in amino acids: CSVAPSGATGELFF. The CDR3 coding sequence is TGCAGCGTTGCCCCTAGCGGGGCTACCGGGGAGCTGTTTTTT.